This TCR beta chain was obtained from a study of identical twins. General study results and limits: For out-of-frame beta sequences, excess twin sharing was weaker.

A few counts support this clonotype. Its antigen remains unknown. Template switching (which added a universal primer site) was used, and cDNA carried unique molecular identifiers. TCRdb re-analysed the 5' RACE reads in MiXCR, keeping a single row per CDR3 protein. This sample has roughly 490,000 distinct CDR3 sequences; over 11% occur once, and the top ten carry about 0.97%. Healthy Caucasians made up all donors. These sequences were also reported in another study, on yellow fever vaccine responses in identical twins. As that report states: Twins reportedly appeared to share part of their vaccine T cell response while keeping part individual.

The sequenced sample was CD4+ T cells sorted from blood. The clonotype was recovered from a woman aged 18 to 35 in good health.

The CDR3 nucleotides read TGCAGTGCTAGAGGAGGAGGGGGCAATGGCTACACCTTC. Residues: CSARGGGGNGYTF. This chain joins TRBV20-1 and TRBJ1-2; the match to TRBD1 covers 7 bases. Trimming at V came to 1 base and at J to 6 bases, leaving 5 bases not matched to a gene. CDR3 size: 13 residues. The V gene's germline CDR1 is DFQATT and CDR2 SNEGSKA (reference sequence).